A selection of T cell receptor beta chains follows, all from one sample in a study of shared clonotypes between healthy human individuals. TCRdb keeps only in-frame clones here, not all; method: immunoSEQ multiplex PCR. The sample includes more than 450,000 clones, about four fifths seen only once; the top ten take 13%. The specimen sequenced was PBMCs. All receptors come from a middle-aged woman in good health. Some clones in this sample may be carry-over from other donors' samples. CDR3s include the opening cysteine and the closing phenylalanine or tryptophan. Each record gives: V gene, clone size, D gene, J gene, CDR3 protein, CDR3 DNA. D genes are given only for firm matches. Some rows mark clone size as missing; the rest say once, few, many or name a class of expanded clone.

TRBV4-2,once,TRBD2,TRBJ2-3,CASSQNPSTSGRDTQYF,TGTGCCAGCAGCCAGAATCCCTCGACTAGCGGGAGAGATACGCAGTATTTT
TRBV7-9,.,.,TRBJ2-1,CASSSRDRPGLEQFF,TGTGCCAGCAGCTCCCGCGACAGGCCCGGTTTGGAGCAGTTCTTC
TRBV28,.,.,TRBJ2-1,CASSSNGYNEQFF,TGTGCCAGCAGTTCCAACGGGTACAATGAGCAGTTCTTC
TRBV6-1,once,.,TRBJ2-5,CASSREYKETQYF,TGTGCCAGCAGTCGTGAGTATAAAGAGACCCAGTACTTC
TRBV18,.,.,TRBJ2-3,CASSPPPWRGDRTDTQYF,TGTGCCAGCTCACCACCGCCCTGGCGGGGCGACCGCACAGATACGCAGTATTTT
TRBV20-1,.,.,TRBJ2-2,CSALKDGELFF,TGCAGTGCCCTGAAGGACGGGGAGCTGTTTTTT
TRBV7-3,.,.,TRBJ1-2,CASSRDGNYGYTF,TGTGCCAGCAGCCGGGACGGAAACTATGGCTACACCTTC
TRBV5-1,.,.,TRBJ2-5,CASSLVGEETQYF,TGCGCCAGCAGCTTGGTAGGGGAAGAGACCCAGTACTTC
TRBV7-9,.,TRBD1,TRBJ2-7,CASSLALGQRYEQYF,TGTGCCAGCAGCTTAGCGTTGGGACAGAGGTACGAGCAGTACTTC
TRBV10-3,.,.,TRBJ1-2,CATMDLSYGYTF,TGTGCCACAATGGACCTTTCCTATGGCTACACCTTC
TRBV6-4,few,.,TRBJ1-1,CASSETADTEAFF,TGTGCCAGCAGTGAAACAGCCGACACTGAAGCTTTCTTT
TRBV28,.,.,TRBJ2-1,CASGGGYNEQFF,TGTGCCAGCGGCGGCGGCTACAATGAGCAGTTCTTC